This record looks at one TCR beta chain sequence and its context. Its antigen is unidentified. The CDR3 spans 14 residues. Germline CDR1 SGHTA, CDR2 FQGTGA. The V end was cut by 5 bases, the J end by 6 bases, with 11 bases between. This sample stems from a study of T-cell memory formation after mild COVID-19. The study's findings and limits: Pre-infection memory already had some responding clones, implying cross-reactive memory joined. Day 15 to 85 contracting clones showed balanced CD4/CD8; day 15 to 37 expanders favored CD4+.

With constant-segment primers, 5'RACE yielded cDNA libraries of TCR alpha and TCR beta that carried sample barcodes and UMIs. TCRdb reprocessed the 5' RACE reads via MiXCR and lists one record per CDR3 protein. This sample has roughly 130,000 distinct CDR3 sequences, with about a sixth found just once. The receptor was isolated from a young man who had mild COVID-19 (a few samples of this study predate the infection). Cell type and time point are not known. Source material: PBMCs or a T cell subset sorted from them (not recorded which). The chain carries TRBV7-3 and TRBJ1-6; D not certain. CDR3 sequence: CASSLQAGNSPLHF. In DNA, the CDR3 is TGTGCCAGCAGCCTCCAGGCCGGTAATTCACCCCTCCACTTT.